This entry describes one TCR beta chain. This entry comes from a study of OX40 agonist ivuxolimab in advanced cancers. For the study at large: Patients with prior anti-PD-1, anti-PD-L1 or anti-CTLA-4 therapy were eligible; 35% to 45% had some. Three patients had partial responses: one hepatocellular carcinoma, two cutaneous melanoma.

Sequencing used immunoSEQ multiplex PCR; TCRdb keeps in-frame clones, though not all of them. The data contain some 33,000 clones, about 83% of them singletons. Patients who had autoimmune disease history or got systemic immunosuppression were left out. Blood was sampled at baseline, cycle 4 day 1, and cycle 7 day 1. Germline V CDR1 and CDR2: SGHTA, FQGTGA. V was cut by 5 bases and J by 1 base, with 15 bases left in between. This CDR3 is 15 amino acids long. This TCR came from an adult with an advanced solid tumor such as melanoma, head and neck, liver or kidney cancer. This specimen was CD4+ or CD8+ T cells sorted from blood, taken in a trial of the OX40 agonist ivuxolimab. The chain recombines TRBV7-3 with TRBJ2-7, with a weak D call TRBD1 (6 bases). CDR3 loop: CASSPQGSPSYEQYF. CDR3 in DNA: TGTGCCAGCAGCCCACAGGGAAGCCCTTCCTACGAGCAGTACTTC.